Only one count was recorded for the clone carrying this TCR beta chain. This record belongs to a study of blood T cell repertoires in COVID-19. Across the study: Acute and convalescent COVID-19 samples came from the United States, Italy and Spain. PBMCs, B-cell-depleted T cells, or T cells provided the cDNA or gDNA that made up the material.

TCRdb's copy holds only in-frame clones and misses some; the assay was immunoSEQ multiplex PCR. The data hold some 75,000 clones, with 75% to 95% observed a single time. The receptor comes from a human donor in a cohort sampled during active COVID-19. The sequencing sample was made of peripheral blood.

CDR3 residues: CASSQDPASQWTQYF. CDR3 nucleotides: TGTGCCAGCAGCCAAGATCCAGCTAGCCAGTGGACCCAGTACTTC. This chain links TRBV4-2 with TRBJ2-5, with D possibly matching TRBD2 (5 bases). CDR1 is LGHNA, CDR2 YNFKEQ, per germline. The CDR3 totals 15 residues. Trimming removed 0 bases from V and 7 bases from J, with 15 bases in between.